This TCR beta chain derives from a study of cytomegalovirus exposure and HLA in healthy donors. Study outcomes and limitations: For most TCR sequences rarity was the rule, although some public TCRs occurred in many donors.

With regard to this clone: Antigen unknown.

This CDR3 contains 15 residues. From germline, CDR1 is MNHNS and CDR2 SASEGT. The V and J ends lost 1 base and 3 bases respectively, with 12 bases between them. The PCR employed 60 Vbeta primers together with 13 Jbeta primers. The protocol was immunoSEQ multiplex PCR, while the TCRdb copy is restricted to in-frame clones and leaves out a portion. The data contain 90,000 to 120,000 clones, roughly 70% of them seen just once; the ten biggest clones take up roughly 15%. The material sequenced was PBMCs. This TCR came from a woman between 35 and 50 years old in good health and CMV-seropositive. The chain employs TRBV6-1 and TRBJ1-2; no clear D. The CDR3: CASSEEGSLYYGYTF. The CDR3 nucleotides read TGTGCCAGCAGTGAAGAAGGGAGCCTCTACTATGGCTACACCTTC.